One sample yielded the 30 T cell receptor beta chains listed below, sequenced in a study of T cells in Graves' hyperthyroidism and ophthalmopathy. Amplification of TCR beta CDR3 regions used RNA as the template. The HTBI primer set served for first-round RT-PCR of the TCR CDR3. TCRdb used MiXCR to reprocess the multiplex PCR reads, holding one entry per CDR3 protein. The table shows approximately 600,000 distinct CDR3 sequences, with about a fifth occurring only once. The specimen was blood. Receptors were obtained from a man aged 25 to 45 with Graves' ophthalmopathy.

In nucleotides, the CDR3 is TGTGCCAGCAGCCCACTGGGACAGGGGGACCAGCCCCAGCATTTT. It codes for CASSPLGQGDQPQHF. V gene TRBV7-9 combines with J gene TRBJ1-5; 11 bases agree with TRBD1. With V trimmed by 5 bases and J by 7 bases, 7 bases remained unmatched. CDR3 length equals 15 residues. Germline CDR1 reads SEHNR; CDR2 reads FQNEAQ (reference sequence).

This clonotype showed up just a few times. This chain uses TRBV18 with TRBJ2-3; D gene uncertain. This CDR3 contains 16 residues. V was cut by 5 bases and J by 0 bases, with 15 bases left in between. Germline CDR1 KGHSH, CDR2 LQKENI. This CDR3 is CASSSIIRASTDTQYF. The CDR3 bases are TGTGCCAGCTCATCCATAATTAGGGCCAGCACAGATACGCAGTATTTT.

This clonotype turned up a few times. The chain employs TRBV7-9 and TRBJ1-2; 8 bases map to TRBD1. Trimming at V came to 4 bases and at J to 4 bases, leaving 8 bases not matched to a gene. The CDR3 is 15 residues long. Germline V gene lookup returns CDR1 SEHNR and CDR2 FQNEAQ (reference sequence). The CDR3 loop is CASSSDRDRFYGYTF. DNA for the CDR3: TGTGCCAGCAGCTCGGACCGGGACAGGTTCTATGGCTACACCTTC.

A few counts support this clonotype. The CDR3 nucleotides read TGTGCCAGCAGTTTAAGTCTTAGCGGGATCTACGAGCAGTACTTC. Its protein is CASSLSLSGIYEQYF. This chain joins TRBV28 and TRBJ2-7, with TRBD2 identical over 8 bases. The germline CDR1 and CDR2 sequences are MDHEN and SYDVKM. V shed 2 bases and J 3 bases; nucleotides not matched to a gene: 6. This CDR3 is built from 15 residues. The entire variable domain, with the rest obtained from reference TRBV28 and TRBJ2-7, is as follows: DVKVTQSSRYLVKRTGEKVFLECVQDMDHENMFWYRQDPGLGLRLIYFSYDVKMKEKGDIPEGYSVSREKKERFSLILESASTNQTSMYLCASSLSLSGIYEQYFGPGTRLTVT.

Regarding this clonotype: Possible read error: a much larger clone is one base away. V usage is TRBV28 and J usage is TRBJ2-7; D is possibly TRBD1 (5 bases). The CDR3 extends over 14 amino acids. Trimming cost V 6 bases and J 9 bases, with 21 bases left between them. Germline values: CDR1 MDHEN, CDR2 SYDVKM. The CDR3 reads CASRSRDSTHGQYF. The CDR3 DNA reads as TGTGCCAGCAGGAGTAGAGACAGCACGCACGGGCAGTACTTC.

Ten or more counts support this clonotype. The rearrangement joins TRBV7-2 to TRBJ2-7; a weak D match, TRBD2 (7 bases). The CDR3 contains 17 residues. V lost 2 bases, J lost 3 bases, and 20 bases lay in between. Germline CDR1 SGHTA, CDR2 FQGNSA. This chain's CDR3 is CASSLNGGASGDYEQYF. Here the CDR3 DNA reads TGTGCCAGCAGCTTAAATGGGGGGGCTAGCGGAGACTACGAGCAGTACTTC.

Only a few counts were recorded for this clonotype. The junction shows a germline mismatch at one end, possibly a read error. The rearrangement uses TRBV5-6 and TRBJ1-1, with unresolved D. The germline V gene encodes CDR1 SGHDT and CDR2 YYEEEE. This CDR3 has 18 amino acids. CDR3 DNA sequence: TGTGTCAGCAGCTTGGAGTGGCAGGTGACAAACATGAACACTGAAGCTTTCTTT. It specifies CVSSLEWQVTNMNTEAFF.

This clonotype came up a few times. The CDR3 loop reads CASSSPQDGIYEQYF. CDR3 sequence (DNA): TGTGCCAGCAGTTCCCCTCAGGACGGTATCTACGAGCAGTACTTC. The rearrangement joins TRBV28 to TRBJ2-7; D is unresolved. Looked up from germline, CDR1 is MDHEN and CDR2 is SYDVKM. The V and J ends lost 4 bases and 3 bases respectively, with 16 bases between them. CDR3 length equals 15 residues.

CDR3 sequence reads: CASRPTSDSYEQYF. CDR3 nucleotides: TGTGCCAGCAGGCCGACTAGCGACTCCTACGAGCAGTACTTC. The chain is built from TRBV4-2 and TRBJ2-7, with 8 bases identical to TRBD2. Germline-derived CDR1 and CDR2 are LGHNA and YNFKEQ. The CDR3 has 14 amino acids. V trimming: 6 bases; J trimming: 0 bases; junction bases outside the gene matches: 4.

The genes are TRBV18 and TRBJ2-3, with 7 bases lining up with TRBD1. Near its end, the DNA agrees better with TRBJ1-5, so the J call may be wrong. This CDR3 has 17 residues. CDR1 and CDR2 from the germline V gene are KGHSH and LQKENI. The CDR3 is CASSPGQPRRGTDTQHF. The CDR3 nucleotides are TGTGCCAGCTCACCGGGACAGCCTAGGCGGGGCACAGATACGCAGCATTTT.

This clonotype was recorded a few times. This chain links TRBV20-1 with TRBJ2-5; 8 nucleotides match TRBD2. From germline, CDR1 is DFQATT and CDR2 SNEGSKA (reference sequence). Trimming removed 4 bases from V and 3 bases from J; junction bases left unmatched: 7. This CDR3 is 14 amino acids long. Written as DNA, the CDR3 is TGCAGTGCTACGGTCACTAGCGGTGAAGAGACCCAGTACTTC. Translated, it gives CSATVTSGEETQYF.

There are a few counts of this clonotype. For the CDR3, the DNA is TGTGCCAGCCTACCCTTACCGGGACTTGAAGCTTTCTTT. Residues: CASLPLPGLEAFF. The chain uses TRBV28 and TRBJ1-1, with a weak D call TRBD1 (5 bases). Trimming stripped 8 bases from V and 7 bases from J, with 17 bases between. Germline CDR1 is MDHEN and CDR2 is SYDVKM. This CDR3 is built from 13 residues.

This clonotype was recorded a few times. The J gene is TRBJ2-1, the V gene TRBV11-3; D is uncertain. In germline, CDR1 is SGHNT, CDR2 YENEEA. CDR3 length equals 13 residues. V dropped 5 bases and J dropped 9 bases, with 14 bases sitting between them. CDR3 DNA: TGTGCCAGCAGCCCGCGGTTCGCAAGTGAGCAGTTCTTC. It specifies CASSPRFASEQFF.

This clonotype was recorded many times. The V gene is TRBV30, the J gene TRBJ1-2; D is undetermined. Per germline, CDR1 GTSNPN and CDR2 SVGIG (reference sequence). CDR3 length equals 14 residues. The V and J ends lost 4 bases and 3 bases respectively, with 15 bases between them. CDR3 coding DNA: TGTGCCTGGACAACTGGAGGGAGTGACTATGGCTACACCTTC. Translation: CAWTTGGSDYGYTF.

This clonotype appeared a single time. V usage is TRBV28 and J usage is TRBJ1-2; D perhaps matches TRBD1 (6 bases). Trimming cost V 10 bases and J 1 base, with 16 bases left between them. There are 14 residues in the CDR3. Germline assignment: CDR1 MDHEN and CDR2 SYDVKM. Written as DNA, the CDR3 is TGTGCCATCCACGAGGGGGGGAATAACTATGGCTACACCTTC. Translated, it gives CAIHEGGNNYGYTF.

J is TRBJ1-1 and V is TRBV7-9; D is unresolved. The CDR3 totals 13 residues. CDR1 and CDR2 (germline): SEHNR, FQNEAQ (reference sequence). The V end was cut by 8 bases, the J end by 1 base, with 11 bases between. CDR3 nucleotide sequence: TGTGCCAGCGCGCCCAGGACGAACACTGAAGCTTTCTTT. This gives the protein CASAPRTNTEAFF.

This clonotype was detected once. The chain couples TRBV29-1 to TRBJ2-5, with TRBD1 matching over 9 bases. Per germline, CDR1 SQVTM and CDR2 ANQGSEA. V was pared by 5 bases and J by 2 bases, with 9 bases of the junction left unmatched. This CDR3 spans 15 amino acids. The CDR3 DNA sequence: TGCAGCGTTTCCCCTGGGACAGGGAATCAAGAGACCCAGTACTTC. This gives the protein CSVSPGTGNQETQYF.

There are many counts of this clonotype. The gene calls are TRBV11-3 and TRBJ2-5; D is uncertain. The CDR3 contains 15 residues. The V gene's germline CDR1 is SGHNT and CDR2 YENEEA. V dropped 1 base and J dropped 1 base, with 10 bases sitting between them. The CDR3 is CASSLGNTPQETQYF. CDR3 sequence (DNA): TGTGCCAGCAGCTTAGGAAACACTCCCCAAGAGACCCAGTACTTC.

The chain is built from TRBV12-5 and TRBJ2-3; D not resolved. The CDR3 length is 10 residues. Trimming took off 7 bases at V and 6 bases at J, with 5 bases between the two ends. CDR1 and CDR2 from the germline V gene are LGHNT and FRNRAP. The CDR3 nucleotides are TGTGCTAGTGATCCGGATACGCAGTATTTT. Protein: CASDPDTQYF.

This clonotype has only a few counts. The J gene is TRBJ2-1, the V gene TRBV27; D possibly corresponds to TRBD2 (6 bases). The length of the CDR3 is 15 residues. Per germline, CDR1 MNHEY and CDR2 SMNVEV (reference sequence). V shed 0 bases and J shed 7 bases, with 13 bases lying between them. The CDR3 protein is CASSLSLGGWNEQFF. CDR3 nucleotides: TGTGCCAGCAGTTTATCTCTTGGGGGGTGGAATGAGCAGTTCTTC.

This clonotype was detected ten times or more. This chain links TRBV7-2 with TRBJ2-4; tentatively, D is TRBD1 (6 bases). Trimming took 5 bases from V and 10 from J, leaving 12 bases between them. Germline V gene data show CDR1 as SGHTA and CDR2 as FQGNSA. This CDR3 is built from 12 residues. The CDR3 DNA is TGTGCCAGCAGCAAGCTTAGGGGGATTCAGTACTTC. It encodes CASSKLRGIQYF.

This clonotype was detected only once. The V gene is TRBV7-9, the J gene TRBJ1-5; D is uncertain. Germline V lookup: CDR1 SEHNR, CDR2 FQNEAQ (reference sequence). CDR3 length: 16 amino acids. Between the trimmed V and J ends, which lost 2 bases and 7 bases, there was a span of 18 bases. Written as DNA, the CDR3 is TGTGCCAGCAGCTTACGGGCAGGCGAACTTGGACAGCCCCAGCATTTT. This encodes CASSLRAGELGQPQHF.

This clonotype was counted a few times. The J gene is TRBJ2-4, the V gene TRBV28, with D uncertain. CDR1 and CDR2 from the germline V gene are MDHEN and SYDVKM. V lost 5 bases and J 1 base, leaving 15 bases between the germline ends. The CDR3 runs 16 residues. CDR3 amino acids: CASSQRGVSAKNIQYF. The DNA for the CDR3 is TGTGCCAGCAGTCAACGTGGGGTTTCGGCCAAAAACATTCAGTACTTC.

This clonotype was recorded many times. The CDR3 sequence: CASRQGNYEQYF. The CDR3 nucleotides are TGTGCCAGCAGGCAGGGGAACTACGAGCAGTACTTC. This rearrangement joins TRBV28 to TRBJ2-7; D perhaps matches TRBD1 (6 bases). CDR1 is MDHEN, CDR2 SYDVKM, per germline. This CDR3 has 12 residues. V lost 6 bases to trimming and J lost 3 bases, with 9 bases between them.

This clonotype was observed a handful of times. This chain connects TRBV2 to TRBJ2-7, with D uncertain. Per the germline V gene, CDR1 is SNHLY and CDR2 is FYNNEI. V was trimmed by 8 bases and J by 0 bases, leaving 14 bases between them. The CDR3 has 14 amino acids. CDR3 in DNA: TGTGCCAGCTCCCTGTCTTGGAGCTCCTACGAGCAGTACTTC. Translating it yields CASSLSWSSYEQYF.

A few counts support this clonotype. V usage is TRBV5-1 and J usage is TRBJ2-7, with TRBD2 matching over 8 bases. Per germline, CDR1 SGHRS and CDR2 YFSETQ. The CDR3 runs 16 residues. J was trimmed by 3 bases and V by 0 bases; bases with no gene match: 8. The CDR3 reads CASSLDVSGGLYEQYF. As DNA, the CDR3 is TGCGCCAGCAGCTTGGACGTCAGCGGGGGACTCTACGAGCAGTACTTC.

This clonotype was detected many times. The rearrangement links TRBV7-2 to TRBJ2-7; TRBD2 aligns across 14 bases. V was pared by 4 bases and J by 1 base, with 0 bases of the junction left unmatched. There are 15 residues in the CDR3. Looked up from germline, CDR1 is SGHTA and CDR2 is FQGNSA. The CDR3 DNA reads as TGTGCCAGCAGCTGGACTAGCGGGAGGTCCTACGAGCAGTACTTC. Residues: CASSWTSGRSYEQYF.

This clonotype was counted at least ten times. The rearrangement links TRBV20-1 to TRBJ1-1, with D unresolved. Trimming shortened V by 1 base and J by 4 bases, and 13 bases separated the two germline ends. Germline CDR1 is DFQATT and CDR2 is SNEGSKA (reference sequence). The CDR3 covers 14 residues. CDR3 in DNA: TGCAGTGCTAGAGGTCGGATGGGCGGCACTGAAGCTTTCTTT. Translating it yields CSARGRMGGTEAFF.

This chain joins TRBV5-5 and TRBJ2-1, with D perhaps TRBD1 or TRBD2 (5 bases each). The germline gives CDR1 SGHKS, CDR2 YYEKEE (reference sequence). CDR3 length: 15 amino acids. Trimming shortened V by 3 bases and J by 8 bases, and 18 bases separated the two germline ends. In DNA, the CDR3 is TGTGCCAGCAGCTGGGTTGGGGCCTCCGGGGATGAGCAGTTCTTC. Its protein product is CASSWVGASGDEQFF.

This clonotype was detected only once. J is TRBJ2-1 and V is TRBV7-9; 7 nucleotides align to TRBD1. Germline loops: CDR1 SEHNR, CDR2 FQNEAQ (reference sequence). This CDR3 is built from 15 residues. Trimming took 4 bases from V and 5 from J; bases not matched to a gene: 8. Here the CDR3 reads CASSSRQGLHNEQFF. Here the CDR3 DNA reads TGTGCCAGCAGCTCCCGACAGGGTCTGCACAATGAGCAGTTCTTC. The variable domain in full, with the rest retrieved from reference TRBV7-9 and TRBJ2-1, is DTGVSQNPRHKITKRGQNVTFRCDPISEHNRLYWYRQTLGQGPEFLTYFQNEAQLEKSRLLSDRFSAERPKGSFSTLEIQRTEQGDSAMYLCASSSRQGLHNEQFFGPGTRLTVL.